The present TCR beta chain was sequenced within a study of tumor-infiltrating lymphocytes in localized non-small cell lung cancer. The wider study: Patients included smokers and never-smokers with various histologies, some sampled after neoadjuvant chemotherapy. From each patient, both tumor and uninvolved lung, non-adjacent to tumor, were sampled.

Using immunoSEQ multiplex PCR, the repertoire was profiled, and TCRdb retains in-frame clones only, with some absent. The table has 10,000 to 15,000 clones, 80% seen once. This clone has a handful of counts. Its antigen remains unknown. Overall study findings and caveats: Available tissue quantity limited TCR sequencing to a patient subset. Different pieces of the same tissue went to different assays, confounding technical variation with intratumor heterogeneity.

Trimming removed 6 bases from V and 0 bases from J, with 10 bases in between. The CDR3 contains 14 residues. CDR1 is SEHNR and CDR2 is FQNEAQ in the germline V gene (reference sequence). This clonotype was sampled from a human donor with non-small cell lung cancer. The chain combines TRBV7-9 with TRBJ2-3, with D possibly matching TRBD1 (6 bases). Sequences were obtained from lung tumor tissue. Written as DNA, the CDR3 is TGTGCCAGCAGTGCAGGGGCCAGCACAGATACGCAGTATTTT. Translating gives CASSAGASTDTQYF.